The 8 T cell receptor beta chains below all came from one sample that was sequenced in a study of T cells in Graves' hyperthyroidism and ophthalmopathy. Amplified TCR beta CDR3 regions derived from RNA transcripts. With the HTBI primer set, the TCR CDR3 went through a first round of RT-PCR. TCRdb re-called the multiplex PCR reads with MiXCR, one entry per CDR3 protein. This table holds hundreds of thousands of distinct CDR3 sequences, over 35% found once. Sequencing used blood. These receptors all come from a man aged 18 to 29 with Graves' hyperthyroidism.

This clonotype was found many times. This chain joins TRBV20-1 and TRBJ1-5; D gene unclear. Trimming cost V 4 bases and J 0 bases, with 7 bases left between them. Germline values: CDR1 DFQATT, CDR2 SNEGSKA (reference sequence). The CDR3 sequence is 13 residues long. The CDR3 spells CSATDVSNQPQHF. DNA for the CDR3: TGCAGTGCTACGGATGTTAGCAATCAGCCCCAGCATTTT.

Ten or more counts support this clonotype. The CDR3: CSVVSTDATEAFF. CDR3 coding DNA: TGCAGCGTTGTAAGTACAGACGCCACTGAAGCTTTCTTT. The chain employs TRBV29-1 and TRBJ1-1; D is unclear. CDR1 and CDR2 from the germline V gene are SQVTM and ANQGSEA. V lost 4 bases to trimming and J lost 4 bases, with 13 bases between them. The CDR3 is 13 residues long.

The chain is built from TRBV2 and TRBJ2-2; possible D gene TRBD1, 6 bases. CDR3 length: 16 residues. V lost 0 bases and J lost 5, with 13 bases in between. The germline V gene encodes CDR1 SNHLY and CDR2 FYNNEI. This CDR3 reads CASSEAVGGVTGELFF. The CDR3 bases are TGTGCCAGCAGTGAAGCGGTAGGGGGAGTGACCGGGGAGCTGTTTTTT.

This clonotype was counted ten times or more. This chain joins TRBV7-2 and TRBJ1-1; D may be TRBD1 (6 bases). This CDR3 contains 13 residues. The V end was cut by 10 bases, the J end by 1 base, with 13 bases between. The germline CDR1 and CDR2 sequences are SGHTA and FQGNSA. The CDR3 reads CATGQNRNTEAFF. In DNA form, the CDR3 reads TGTGCCACGGGACAAAACAGGAACACTGAAGCTTTCTTT.

The sample holds a few counts of this clonotype. At one of its ends the junction is not consistent with the germline gene, which may arise from a read error. This chain links TRBV5-1 with TRBJ1-1; 7 nucleotides agree with TRBD1. Looked up from germline, CDR1 is SGHRS and CDR2 is YFSETQ. This CDR3 has 15 residues. The CDR3 here is CASSLVSGGNTKAFF. The CDR3 DNA is TGCGCCAGCAGCTTGGTTTCAGGGGGGAACACTAAAGCTTTCTTT.

V is TRBV12-3 or TRBV12-4 and J is TRBJ2-7; TRBD1 matches at 8 bases. CDR3 length: 15 residues. The V and J ends lost 5 bases and 2 bases, in that order; junction bases with no gene match: 8. The CDR3 nucleotides read TGTGCCAGCAGTCTCTCCGGGACAGGTACCTACGAGCAGTACTTC. Translated: CASSLSGTGTYEQYF.

This clonotype has more than one count but fewer than ten. V and J are TRBV2 and TRBJ1-6, with 9 positions matching TRBD1. V was pared by 3 bases and J by 7 bases, with 7 bases of the junction left unmatched. The CDR3 extends over 16 amino acids. Per the germline V gene, CDR1 is SNHLY and CDR2 is FYNNEI. CDR3 coding DNA: TGTGCCAGCAGTGAGAGGACAGGGGCGCTCAATTCACCCCTCCACTTT. It specifies CASSERTGALNSPLHF.

This chain joins TRBV14 and TRBJ1-4; a weak D match, TRBD1 (5 bases). CDR3 length: 13 residues. The V end was cut by 0 bases, the J end by 16 bases, with 15 bases between. CDR1 is SGHDN, CDR2 FVKESK, per germline. The chain's CDR3 is CASSQDYRGLRFF. CDR3 bases: TGTGCCAGCAGCCAAGATTATAGGGGTCTAAGGTTTTTT.